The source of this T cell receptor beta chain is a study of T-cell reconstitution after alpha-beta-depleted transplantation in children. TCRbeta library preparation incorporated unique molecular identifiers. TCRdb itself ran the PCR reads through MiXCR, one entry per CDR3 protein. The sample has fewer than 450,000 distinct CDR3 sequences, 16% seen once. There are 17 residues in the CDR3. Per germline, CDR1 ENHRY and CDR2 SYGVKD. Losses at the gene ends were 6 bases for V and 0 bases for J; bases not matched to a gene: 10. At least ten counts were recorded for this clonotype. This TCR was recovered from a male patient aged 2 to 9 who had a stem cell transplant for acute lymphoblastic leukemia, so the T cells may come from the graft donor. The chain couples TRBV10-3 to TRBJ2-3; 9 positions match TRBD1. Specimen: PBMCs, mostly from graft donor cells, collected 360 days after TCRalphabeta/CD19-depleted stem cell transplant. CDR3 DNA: TGTGCCATCAGCTACGCACCGGGACAGGGTAGCACAGATACGCAGTATTTT. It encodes CAISYAPGQGSTDTQYF.